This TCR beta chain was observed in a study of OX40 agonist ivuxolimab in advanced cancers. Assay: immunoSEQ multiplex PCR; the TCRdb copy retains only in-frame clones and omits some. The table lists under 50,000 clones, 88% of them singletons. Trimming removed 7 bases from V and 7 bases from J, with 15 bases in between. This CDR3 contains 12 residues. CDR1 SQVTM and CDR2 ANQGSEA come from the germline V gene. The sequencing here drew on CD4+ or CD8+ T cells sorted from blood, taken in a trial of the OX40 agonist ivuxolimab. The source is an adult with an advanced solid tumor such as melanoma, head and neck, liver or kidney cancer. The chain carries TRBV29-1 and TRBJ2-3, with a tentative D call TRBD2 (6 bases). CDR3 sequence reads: CSAVPSVNTQYF. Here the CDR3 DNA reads TGCAGCGCGGTGCCTAGCGTAAATACGCAGTATTTT.